Listed below are T cell receptor beta chains from one sample, sequenced in a study of T cells in Graves' hyperthyroidism and ophthalmopathy. TCRdb used MiXCR to reprocess the multiplex PCR reads, holding one entry per CDR3 protein. This table holds hundreds of thousands of distinct CDR3 sequences, around 20% found once. Sequenced input: blood. These receptors came from a woman aged 45-65 years with Graves' hyperthyroidism that later progressed to Graves' ophthalmopathy. Each CDR3 is given with its conserved first and last residue. Each record gives: J gene, clone size, V gene, D gene, CDR3 protein, CDR3 DNA. A D gene is named only where the DNA matches it firmly. The size of a clone is reported for some rows only, either as once, few or many, or as a class for expanded clones.

j_gene: TRBJ1-2; abundance: -; v_gene: TRBV20-1; d_gene: TRBD1; CDR3aa: CSAYDLRGLSYGYTF; CDR3nt: TGCAGTGCTTATGACCTCAGGGGGCTGAGCTATGGCTACACCTTC
j_gene: TRBJ2-5; abundance: many; v_gene: TRBV3-1; d_gene: TRBD2; CDR3aa: CASSAQRGGETQYF; CDR3nt: TGTGCCAGCAGTGCCCAGCGGGGGGGAGAGACCCAGTACTTC
j_gene: TRBJ1-1; abundance: many; v_gene: TRBV6-5; d_gene: -; CDR3aa: CASSYNILNTEAFF; CDR3nt: TGTGCCAGCAGTTACAACATTCTCAACACTGAAGCTTTCTTT
j_gene: TRBJ2-5; abundance: many; v_gene: TRBV12-3/TRBV12-4; d_gene: -; CDR3aa: CASSSYHRYQETQYF; CDR3nt: TGTGCCAGCAGCTCCTACCATCGGTACCAAGAGACCCAGTACTTC
j_gene: TRBJ1-1; abundance: -; v_gene: TRBV6-6; d_gene: -; CDR3aa: CASSYPTGEAFF; CDR3nt: TGTGCCAGCAGTTACCCTACCGGTGAAGCTTTCTTT
j_gene: TRBJ2-5; abundance: few; v_gene: TRBV7-2; d_gene: TRBD2; CDR3aa: CASSLFPGLAGGLETQYF; CDR3nt: TGTGCCAGCAGCTTATTCCCGGGACTAGCGGGGGGGCTAGAGACCCAGTACTTC
j_gene: TRBJ2-1; abundance: few; v_gene: TRBV3-1; d_gene: -; CDR3aa: CASSLVSYEQFF; CDR3nt: TGTGCCAGCTCGCTCGTCTCCTACGAGCAGTTCTTC
j_gene: TRBJ2-5; abundance: many; v_gene: TRBV11-2; d_gene: -; CDR3aa: CASSPSGNDETQYF; CDR3nt: TGTGCCAGCAGCCCATCGGGGAATGATGAGACCCAGTACTTC
j_gene: TRBJ2-1; abundance: many; v_gene: TRBV12-3/TRBV12-4; d_gene: TRBD2; CDR3aa: CASSLRDYSYNEQFF; CDR3nt: TGTGCCAGCAGTTTACGGGACTACTCCTACAATGAGCAGTTCTTC
j_gene: TRBJ1-1; abundance: -; v_gene: TRBV6-2/TRBV6-3; d_gene: -; CDR3aa: CASIGGNTEAFF; CDR3nt: TGTGCCAGCATCGGGGGGAACACTGAAGCTTTCTTT
j_gene: TRBJ1-3; abundance: many; v_gene: TRBV20-1; d_gene: -; CDR3aa: CSARDPGSGNTIYF; CDR3nt: TGCAGTGCTAGAGATCCGGGCTCTGGAAACACCATATATTTT
j_gene: TRBJ1-5; abundance: many; v_gene: TRBV20-1; d_gene: TRBD1; CDR3aa: CSAPATGGNQPQHF; CDR3nt: TGCAGTGCCCCCGCGACAGGGGGCAATCAGCCCCAGCATTTT
j_gene: TRBJ2-1; abundance: -; v_gene: TRBV5-1; d_gene: -; CDR3aa: CASSSERAELFMEQFF; CDR3nt: TGCGCCAGCAGCAGTGAACGGGCAGAACTATTCATGGAGCAGTTCTTC
j_gene: TRBJ2-1; abundance: -; v_gene: TRBV20-1; d_gene: TRBD2; CDR3aa: CSARDSGLAGQSSYNEQFF; CDR3nt: TGCAGTGCTAGAGACTCCGGTTTAGCGGGGCAGAGCTCCTACAATGAGCAGTTCTTC
j_gene: TRBJ1-5; abundance: -; v_gene: TRBV4-1; d_gene: -; CDR3aa: CASSQPGGGQPQHF; CDR3nt: TGCGCCAGCAGCCAGCCCGGCGGGGGTCAGCCCCAGCATTTT
j_gene: TRBJ1-1; abundance: -; v_gene: TRBV13; d_gene: TRBD1; CDR3aa: CASSSQQGAHTEAFF; CDR3nt: TGTGCCAGCAGCTCCCAGCAGGGGGCCCACACTGAAGCTTTCTTT
j_gene: TRBJ1-1; abundance: many; v_gene: TRBV6-1; d_gene: -; CDR3aa: CASRKLQGSNTEAFF; CDR3nt: TGTGCCAGCAGAAAACTCCAGGGATCGAACACTGAAGCTTTCTTT
j_gene: TRBJ1-4; abundance: -; v_gene: TRBV12-3/TRBV12-4; d_gene: -; CDR3aa: CASSLGGFGNEKLFF; CDR3nt: TGTGCCAGCAGTTTAGGAGGATTCGGTAATGAAAAACTGTTTTTT
j_gene: TRBJ2-7; abundance: many; v_gene: TRBV20-1; d_gene: TRBD2; CDR3aa: CSAGVLAGGPDGYEQYF; CDR3nt: TGCAGTGCGGGAGTACTAGCGGGGGGGCCCGACGGTTACGAGCAGTACTTC
j_gene: TRBJ1-5; abundance: few; v_gene: TRBV19; d_gene: TRBD1; CDR3aa: CASSIPRTGGNQPQHF; CDR3nt: TGTGCCAGTAGTATACCCCGGACAGGGGGCAATCAGCCCCAGCATTTT
j_gene: TRBJ1-2; abundance: few; v_gene: TRBV7-9; d_gene: -; CDR3aa: CASSHTLNMQRDGYTF; CDR3nt: TGTGCCAGCAGCCACACACTGAACATGCAGCGGGATGGCTACACCTTC
j_gene: TRBJ2-7; abundance: many; v_gene: TRBV12-5; d_gene: TRBD1; CDR3aa: CASGPHDRGSYEQYF; CDR3nt: TGTGCTAGTGGCCCCCACGACAGGGGCTCCTACGAGCAGTACTTC
j_gene: TRBJ2-7; abundance: many; v_gene: TRBV10-3; d_gene: TRBD1; CDR3aa: CAISESGQGTHEQYF; CDR3nt: TGTGCCATCAGTGAGTCGGGACAGGGTACCCACGAGCAGTACTTC
j_gene: TRBJ2-2; abundance: many; v_gene: TRBV2; d_gene: TRBD2; CDR3aa: CASSHVTSGGATGELFF; CDR3nt: TGTGCCAGCAGTCACGTAACTAGCGGGGGAGCCACCGGGGAGCTGTTTTTT
j_gene: TRBJ2-5; abundance: -; v_gene: TRBV5-4; d_gene: TRBD2; CDR3aa: CASSPAGLAAPETQCF; CDR3nt: TGTGCCAGCAGCCCTGCGGGACTAGCGGCTCCAGAGACCCAGTGCTTC
j_gene: TRBJ2-7; abundance: few; v_gene: TRBV7-9; d_gene: -; CDR3aa: CASSPPTLTYEQYF; CDR3nt: TGTGCCAGCAGCCCCCCGACTTTGACCTACGAGCAGTACTTC
j_gene: TRBJ2-4; abundance: few; v_gene: TRBV12-3/TRBV12-4; d_gene: TRBD2; CDR3aa: CASSASGTSGKNIQYF; CDR3nt: TGTGCCAGCAGTGCGTCCGGGACTAGCGGTAAAAACATTCAGTACTTC
j_gene: TRBJ2-6; abundance: -; v_gene: TRBV7-9; d_gene: -; CDR3aa: CASSLVTRSSGANVLTF; CDR3nt: TGTGCCAGCAGCTTAGTTACCCGGAGCTCTGGGGCCAACGTCCTGACTTTC
j_gene: TRBJ1-3; abundance: few; v_gene: TRBV3-1; d_gene: TRBD1; CDR3aa: CASSRGTGTGAGNTIYF; CDR3nt: TGTGCCAGCAGCCGCGGAACCGGGACAGGGGCTGGAAACACCATATATTTT
j_gene: TRBJ2-7; abundance: many; v_gene: TRBV27; d_gene: -; CDR3aa: CASSLTRGYEQYF; CDR3nt: TGTGCCAGCAGTCTCACCCGGGGCTACGAGCAGTACTTC
j_gene: TRBJ2-1; abundance: many; v_gene: TRBV27; d_gene: TRBD1; CDR3aa: CASSLLPGTGSEQFF; CDR3nt: TGTGCCAGCAGTTTATTGCCAGGGACAGGCAGTGAGCAGTTCTTC
j_gene: TRBJ1-2; abundance: -; v_gene: TRBV12-3/TRBV12-4; d_gene: -; CDR3aa: CASSFDVSLYGYTF; CDR3nt: TGTGCCAGCAGTTTTGACGTCAGTCTCTATGGCTACACCTTC
j_gene: TRBJ2-7; abundance: -; v_gene: TRBV27; d_gene: -; CDR3aa: CASSFGSPSYEQYF; CDR3nt: TGTGCCAGCAGTTTCGGGTCCCCGTCCTACGAGCAGTACTTC
j_gene: TRBJ1-1; abundance: -; v_gene: TRBV2; d_gene: -; CDR3aa: CASSGSWETEAFF; CDR3nt: TGTGCCAGCAGTGGGAGTTGGGAGACTGAAGCTTTCTTT
j_gene: TRBJ1-1; abundance: many; v_gene: TRBV3-1; d_gene: -; CDR3aa: CASRSNRELGPMNTEAFF; CDR3nt: TGTGCCAGCAGGAGCAACAGGGAACTGGGACCTATGAACACTGAAGCTTTCTTT